The next 17 T cell receptor beta chains were all read from a single sample in a study of neurological immune-mediated disorders. TCRdb recomputed calls from the 5' RACE reads with MiXCR, one row per CDR3 protein. The repertoire holds approximately 100,000 distinct CDR3 sequences, with approximately 3.5% as singletons. The sequenced sample was PBMCs. The receptors originated from a woman between 50 and 59 years old with multiple sclerosis.

This clonotype appeared many times. V usage is TRBV5-1 and J usage is TRBJ1-1; tentatively, D is TRBD1 (6 bases). Between the trimmed V and J ends, which lost 0 bases and 3 bases, there was a span of 15 bases. Germline-derived CDR1 and CDR2 are SGHRS and YFSETQ. This CDR3 has 16 residues. Written as DNA, the CDR3 is TGCGCCAGCAGCTTGGCGGGGGGGGGCTGGGACACTGAAGCTTTCTTT. Protein sequence: CASSLAGGGWDTEAFF.

This clonotype was recorded many times. The V gene is TRBV9, the J gene TRBJ2-1; D may be TRBD1 or TRBD2 (5 bases each). Germline lookup yields CDR1 SGDLS and CDR2 YYNGEE. Trimming stripped 2 bases from V and 5 bases from J, with 11 bases between. The length of the CDR3 is 14 residues. The CDR3 sequence is CASSVGGGNNEQFF. The CDR3 DNA is TGTGCCAGCAGCGTGGGTGGGGGAAACAATGAGCAGTTCTTC.

In this sample, this clonotype turned up many times. The V and J genes are TRBV15 and TRBJ2-5, with 8 positions matching TRBD2. The CDR3 has 15 amino acids. Germline V gene data show CDR1 as LNHNV and CDR2 as YYDKDF (reference sequence). After removal of 1 base from V and 3 bases from J, the junction contained 4 bases not matched to a gene. The CDR3 sequence is CATSRGGLAKETQYF. The CDR3 bases are TGTGCCACCAGCAGAGGAGGACTAGCAAAAGAGACCCAGTACTTC.

This clonotype was observed at least ten times. V is TRBV20-1 and J is TRBJ2-4; 10 bases line up with TRBD2. The ends lost 3 bases at V and 7 bases at J; junction bases unmatched: 3. The CDR3 is 13 residues long. Germline loops: CDR1 DFQATT, CDR2 SNEGSKA (reference sequence). In DNA form, the CDR3 reads TGCAGTGCTAGGCCGGGACTAGCGAACATTCAGTACTTC. Protein: CSARPGLANIQYF.

This clonotype was counted many times. V gene TRBV5-1 combines with J gene TRBJ2-3; D unresolved. Germline V gene sequence: CDR1 SGHRS, CDR2 YFSETQ. The CDR3 is 13 residues long. Trimming shortened V by 0 bases and J by 4 bases, and 6 bases separated the two germline ends. Here the CDR3 reads CASSLARPDTQYF. CDR3 sequence (DNA): TGCGCCAGCAGCTTGGCTCGACCAGATACGCAGTATTTT.

This clonotype has ten or more counts. V usage is TRBV4-3 and J usage is TRBJ2-7, with D uncertain. Between the trimmed V and J ends, which lost 1 base and 4 bases, there was a span of 14 bases. CDR3 length: 15 residues. CDR1 and CDR2 from the germline V gene are LGHNA and YSLEER. CDR3 bases: TGCGCCAGCAGCCAAGGGGTTCAAGGGCTATACGAGCAGTACTTC. It specifies CASSQGVQGLYEQYF.

This clonotype was seen at least ten times. The CDR3 is CASSPTLTGALNYGYTF. CDR3 nucleotides: TGTGCCAGCAGCCCGACCCTGACAGGGGCGTTGAACTATGGCTACACCTTC. The chain couples TRBV5-6 to TRBJ1-2; 8 bases fit TRBD1. The CDR3 runs to 17 residues. V dropped 4 bases and J dropped 2; count of bases not matched to a gene: 13. The germline CDR1 and CDR2 sequences are SGHDT and YYEEEE.

This clonotype was counted many times. The chain joins TRBV12-3 or TRBV12-4 to TRBJ2-5, with D perhaps TRBD1 (6 bases). CDR3 length: 16 residues. With 5 bases removed from V and 2 bases from J, the gap between germline ends came to 18 bases. DNA for the CDR3: TGTGCCAGCAGTAAGGGGGTTGGTGTAGGACAAGAGACCCAGTACTTC. Its translation is CASSKGVGVGQETQYF.

The chain employs TRBV7-6 and TRBJ2-1, with D perhaps matching TRBD1 or TRBD2 (6 bases each). The CDR3 covers 16 residues. V lost 5 bases and J 2 bases, leaving 16 bases between the germline ends. Germline values: CDR1 SGHVS, CDR2 FNYEAQ. CDR3 sequence (DNA): TGTGCCAGCAGCGGGAGTGGGGGGCACGCCTACAATGAGCAGTTCTTC. Its protein product is CASSGSGGHAYNEQFF.

This clonotype was seen repeatedly, ten times or more. The chain uses TRBV7-2 and TRBJ1-5, with D possibly matching TRBD1 (5 bases). Germline assignment: CDR1 SGHTA and CDR2 FQGNSA. The ends were cut back, 5 bases at V and 6 bases at J, with 14 bases in the middle. The CDR3 contains 14 residues. CDR3 sequence reads: CASSPDSVFQPQHF. CDR3 in DNA: TGTGCCAGCAGCCCCGACAGCGTCTTTCAGCCCCAGCATTTT.

At least ten counts were recorded for this clonotype. J is TRBJ2-1 and V is TRBV5-1; 9 nucleotides line up with TRBD2. This CDR3 comprises 14 residues. Trimming at V came to 5 bases and at J to 9 bases, leaving 9 bases not matched to a gene. Germline CDR1 and CDR2: SGHRS and YFSETQ. Written as DNA, the CDR3 is TGCGCCAGCAGGGCCAGGACTAGCGAGGGTGAGCAGTTCTTC. Encoded protein: CASRARTSEGEQFF.

There are a few counts of this clonotype. A much more abundant neighbour one base away suggests this may be a read error. The genes are TRBV12-3 or TRBV12-4 and TRBJ1-6; D unclear. V shed 4 bases and J shed 15 bases, with 16 bases lying between them. The CDR3 has 13 residues. DNA for the CDR3: TGTGCCAGCAGTTCCGATCATGGGCAGCACCTCCACTTT. Protein sequence: CASSSDHGQHLHF.

This clonotype has a count of ten or more. The chain recombines TRBV7-6 with TRBJ1-1, with D uncertain. This CDR3 contains 14 residues. The germline V and J ends were trimmed by 2 bases and 5 bases, with 12 bases remaining between them. Germline V gene data show CDR1 as SGHVS and CDR2 as FNYEAQ. In DNA form, the CDR3 reads TGTGCCAGCAGCTTATCGGGAGGACGAACTGAAGCTTTCTTT. It codes for CASSLSGGRTEAFF.

This clonotype was recorded at least ten times. The chain has TRBV7-2 and TRBJ2-1; 9 nucleotides align to TRBD2. CDR3 size: 17 residues. Germline V CDR1 and CDR2: SGHTA, FQGNSA. The J segment lost 8 bases and the V segment lost 1 base, leaving 12 bases of the junction unmatched. CDR3 in DNA: TGTGCCAGCAGCTTAGTCAAAGGGGGACTAGCTTGGGATGAGCAGTTCTTC. Translation: CASSLVKGGLAWDEQFF.

This clonotype was found a few times. The germline gene is not matched at one end of the junction; a read error may be the cause. The J gene is TRBJ1-6, the V gene TRBV12-3 or TRBV12-4; D uncertain. The CDR3 is 14 residues long. The CDR3 protein is CASREGLLGSTLNF. CDR3 bases: TGTGCCAGCAGAGAAGGGTTGTTGGGTTCAACCCTCAACTTT.

This clonotype was observed many times. The chain uses TRBV6-6 and TRBJ1-5, with 11 bases matching TRBD1. Per the germline V gene, CDR1 is MNHNY and CDR2 is SVGAGI (reference sequence). V shed 2 bases and J 6 bases; nucleotides not matched to a gene: 9. CDR3 size: 17 residues. CDR3 sequence reads: CASSYRDRGVYSQPQHF. Written as DNA, the CDR3 is TGTGCCAGCAGTTACCGGGACAGGGGGGTATACAGTCAGCCCCAGCATTTT.

At least ten counts were recorded for this clonotype. The V and J genes are TRBV7-9 and TRBJ2-6; no definite D call. V lost 5 bases to trimming and J lost 0 bases, with 11 bases between them. The CDR3 covers 16 residues. Germline CDR1 and CDR2: SEHNR and FQNEAQ (reference sequence). Here the CDR3 reads CASSLGRYSGANVLTF. DNA for the CDR3: TGTGCCAGCAGCCTAGGGCGGTACTCTGGGGCCAACGTCCTGACTTTC.